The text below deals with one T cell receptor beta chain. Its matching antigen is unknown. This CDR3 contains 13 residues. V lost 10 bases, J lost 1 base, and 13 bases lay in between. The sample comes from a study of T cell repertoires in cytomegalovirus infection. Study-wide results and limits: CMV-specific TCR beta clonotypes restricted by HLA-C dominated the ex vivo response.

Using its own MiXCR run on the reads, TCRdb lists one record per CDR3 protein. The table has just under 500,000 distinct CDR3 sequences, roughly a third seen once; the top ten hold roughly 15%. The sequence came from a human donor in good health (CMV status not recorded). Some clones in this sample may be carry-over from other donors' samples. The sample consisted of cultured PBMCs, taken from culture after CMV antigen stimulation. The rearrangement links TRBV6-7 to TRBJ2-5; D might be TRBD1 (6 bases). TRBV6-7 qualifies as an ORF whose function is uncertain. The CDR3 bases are TGTGCCACAGGGGACGCTCGCCAAGAGACCCAGTACTTC. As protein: CATGDARQETQYF.